A selection of T cell receptor beta chains follows, all from one sample in a study of blood T cell repertoires in COVID-19. Generated by immunoSEQ multiplex PCR, the TCRdb table keeps only in-frame clones and is missing some. Among roughly 84,000 clones listed, around three quarters were seen once. Sequenced material: peripheral blood. Receptors originate from a woman aged 50 to 65 with acute or convalescent COVID-19. CDR3s include the opening cysteine and the closing phenylalanine or tryptophan. The D gene is left open where the match is weak. Clone size, where shown, is once, few, many, or a class for clones that have expanded.

TRBD2 NA TRBJ2-3 TRBV10-3 CAISDVAGGSDTQYF TGTGCCATCAGTGATGTAGCGGGGGGGAGTGATACGCAGTATTTT
TRBD1 NA TRBJ1-5 TRBV30 CAFDDGTGGQPQHF TGTGCCTTTGACGACGGGACAGGCGGGCAGCCCCAGCATTTT
TRBD1 NA TRBJ2-2 TRBV10-3 CAISAPGQGALEGTGELFF TGTGCCATCAGTGCTCCTGGACAGGGAGCCTTGGAGGGCACCGGGGAGCTGTTTTTT
TRBD1 NA TRBJ1-1 TRBV19 CASGRQGTEAFF TGTGCCAGTGGGAGACAGGGAACTGAAGCTTTCTTT
NA NA TRBJ1-6 TRBV3-1/TRBV3-2 CASSQARSGRRGVFLHF TGTGCCAGCAGCCAAGCAAGATCGGGGCGTCGGGGGGTATTCCTCCACTTT
NA NA TRBJ2-7 TRBV7-3 CASSPYASSYEQYF TGTGCCAGCAGCCCGTATGCTAGCTCCTACGAGCAGTACTTC
TRBD1 NA TRBJ1-1 TRBV19 CASSIRQGARTEAFF TGTGCCAGTAGTATCAGGCAGGGGGCGCGTACTGAAGCTTTCTTT
NA few TRBJ1-2 TRBV12-3/TRBV12-4 CASSFRSNYGYTF TGTGCCAGCAGTTTCCGGTCCAACTATGGCTACACCTTC
TRBD1 NA TRBJ2-3 TRBV27 CASSFRIQRDRGPRSTDTQYF TGTGCCAGCAGTTTTAGGATCCAAAGGGACAGGGGGCCAAGGAGTACAGATACGCAGTATTTT
TRBD1 NA TRBJ1-5 TRBV19 CASSISGTVRDQPQHF TGTGCCAGTAGTATCTCCGGGACAGTAAGGGATCAGCCCCAGCATTTT
NA once TRBJ1-1 TRBV4-3 CASSQEKHYEAFF TGCGCCAGCAGCCAAGAAAAGCATTATGAAGCTTTCTTT
NA few TRBJ2-7 TRBV6-6 CASRSETGISYEQYF TGTGCCAGCAGGTCCGAGACAGGCATCTCCTACGAGCAGTACTTC
TRBD1 NA TRBJ2-3 TRBV29-1 CSAGDRARDTQYF TGCAGCGCCGGTGACAGGGCAAGAGATACGCAGTATTTT
NA NA TRBJ2-7 TRBV6-6 CASSRSGGDAYEQYF TGTGCCAGCAGCAGAAGTGGAGGCGATGCCTACGAGCAGTACTTC
NA NA TRBJ2-3 TRBV11-2 CASSLTVADTQYF TGTGCCAGCAGCTTAACTGTTGCAGATACGCAGTATTTT
NA NA TRBJ2-6 TRBV13 CASGLSGANVLTF TGTGCCAGCGGACTCTCTGGGGCCAACGTCCTGACTTTC
NA NA TRBJ2-1 TRBV7-9 CASSLRPSSDEQFF TGTGCCAGCAGCTTAAGGCCGTCAAGCGATGAGCAGTTCTTC
NA NA TRBJ1-1 TRBV4-1 CASSLGGQGTEAFF TGCGCCAGCAGCCTCGGGGGGCAGGGCACTGAAGCTTTCTTT
TRBD1 few TRBJ1-2 TRBV19 CASSIRQGYGYTF TGTGCCAGTAGTATTAGACAGGGGTATGGCTACACCTTC
TRBD2 NA TRBJ2-3 TRBV7-3 CASSLNPTSASTDTQYF TGTGCCAGCAGCCTAAACCCGACTAGCGCATCCACAGATACGCAGTATTTT
TRBD1 NA TRBJ2-1 TRBV19 CASSLGTGRRSEQFF TGTGCCAGTAGTCTCGGGACAGGGCGGCGGAGTGAGCAGTTCTTC
NA NA TRBJ1-2 TRBV28 CASRTSGKGGYTF TGTGCCAGCAGGACCTCAGGGAAAGGCGGCTACACCTTC
NA NA TRBJ2-3 TRBV14 CASSQEGLWGRTDTQYF TGTGCCAGCAGCCAAGAAGGGCTCTGGGGGAGGACAGATACGCAGTATTTT
NA NA TRBJ2-5 TRBV6-5 CASILRAGQETQYF TGTGCCAGCATATTACGAGCGGGCCAAGAGACCCAGTACTTC
NA NA TRBJ1-6 TRBV6-5 CASRGGGSNNSPLHF TGTGCCAGCCGGGGTGGTGGCAGTAATAATTCACCCCTCCACTTT
NA NA TRBJ1-4 TRBV29-1 CSVQNGEKLFF TGCAGCGTGCAGAATGGTGAAAAACTGTTTTTT
NA NA TRBJ1-6 TRBV7-2 CASSRDSTLPSPPLHF TGTGCCAGCAGCCGGGACTCCACGCTCCCATCTCCACCCCTCCACTTT
NA NA TRBJ1-2 TRBV9 CASSVSDSRYGYTF TGTGCCAGCAGCGTCTCGGACAGCCGCTATGGCTACACCTTC
TRBD1 once TRBJ1-5 TRBV2 CASNRDRGREPQHF TGTGCCAGCAATCGAGATAGGGGGCGTGAGCCCCAGCATTTT
NA few TRBJ2-7 TRBV7-9 CASSSRVYEQYF TGTGCCAGCAGCTCCCGGGTCTACGAGCAGTACTTC
TRBD1 NA TRBJ1-4 TRBV30 CAWSVDLGQPSTNEKLFF TGTGCCTGGAGTGTCGACCTGGGACAGCCATCAACTAATGAAAAACTGTTTTTT
NA NA TRBJ1-1 TRBV4-1 CASRPQGNTEAFF TGCGCCAGCAGACCCCAGGGGAACACTGAAGCTTTCTTT
TRBD2 NA TRBJ2-7 TRBV28 CASSFPSSGGNEQYF TGTGCCAGCAGTTTTCCGAGTAGCGGGGGCAACGAGCAGTACTTC
TRBD1 NA TRBJ1-3 TRBV6-1 CASSESTGGGNTIYF TGTGCCAGCAGTGAAAGCACAGGGGGAGGAAACACCATATATTTT
TRBD2 NA TRBJ2-7 TRBV5-5 CASSQSGTSASEQYF TGTGCCAGCAGCCAGTCCGGGACTAGTGCGTCAGAGCAGTACTTC
NA NA TRBJ2-2 TRBV9 CASSVEGTPTGELFF TGTGCCAGCAGCGTAGAAGGGACTCCGACCGGGGAGCTGTTTTTT
NA NA TRBJ1-1 TRBV2 CASSEGGQRGTEAFF TGTGCCAGCAGTGAAGGGGGGCAGAGGGGCACTGAAGCTTTCTTT
NA NA TRBJ2-3 TRBV24-1 CATSDRGTGTDTQYF TGTGCCACCAGTGATCGAGGGACTGGCACAGATACGCAGTATTTT
NA NA TRBJ1-2 TRBV6-2/TRBV6-3 CASSFRRLTYGYTF TGTGCCAGCAGTTTCAGGAGGCTGACCTATGGCTACACCTTC
TRBD1 NA TRBJ1-2 TRBV28 CASSGGRGARYGYTF TGTGCCAGCAGCGGGGGCAGGGGGGCGAGATATGGCTACACCTTC
NA NA TRBJ2-3 TRBV6-6 CASSYLASTDTQYF TGTGCCAGCAGTTACCTGGCTAGCACAGATACGCAGTATTTT
NA NA TRBJ1-1 TRBV9 CASSAPSGGMNTEAFF TGTGCCAGCAGCGCGCCGAGCGGGGGTATGAACACTGAAGCTTTCTTT
TRBD1 NA TRBJ1-2 TRBV6-5 CASGGTGGDGYTF TGTGCCAGCGGGGGGACAGGAGGTGATGGCTACACCTTC
NA NA TRBJ1-6 TRBV5-4 CATSTGNNSPLHF TGTGCCACCAGTACAGGAAATAATTCACCCCTCCACTTT
TRBD1 NA TRBJ2-7 TRBV29-1 CSVEVGQGAYEQYF TGCAGCGTTGAAGTAGGACAGGGCGCTTACGAGCAGTACTTC
NA NA TRBJ1-3 TRBV2 CASSGWGEVSGNTIYF TGTGCCAGCAGTGGTTGGGGGGAAGTCAGTGGAAACACCATATATTTT
TRBD2 NA TRBJ2-5 TRBV5-1 CASSTGGSGGAIVETQYF TGCGCCAGCAGCACCGGAGGGAGCGGGGGGGCCATCGTGGAGACCCAGTACTTC
NA NA TRBJ1-2 TRBV27 CASSPLGGLRGYTF TGTGCCAGCAGCCCTTTGGGGGGGCTTAGAGGCTACACCTTC
TRBD1 NA TRBJ1-1 TRBV7-2 CASSLIAGQENTEAFF TGTGCCAGCAGCTTAATCGCTGGACAGGAGAACACTGAAGCTTTCTTT
NA NA TRBJ1-1 TRBV27 CASSRQPQGLNTEAFF TGTGCCAGCAGTAGACAGCCCCAGGGGTTGAACACTGAAGCTTTCTTT
NA NA TRBJ1-1 TRBV19 CASSIKTSRTEAFF TGTGCCAGTAGTATAAAGACCTCGCGGACTGAAGCTTTCTTT
TRBD1 NA TRBJ1-1 TRBV7-9 CASSRDRGRGSTEAFF TGTGCCAGCAGTCGGGACAGGGGGCGAGGGAGCACTGAAGCTTTCTTT
TRBD1 NA TRBJ1-3 TRBV11-2 CASSPDRVGNTIYF TGTGCCAGCAGCCCGGACAGGGTTGGAAACACCATATATTTT
TRBD2 NA TRBJ2-3 TRBV7-2 CASSLTLAGGPTDTQYF TGTGCCAGCAGCTTAACCTTAGCGGGGGGGCCGACAGATACGCAGTATTTT
TRBD1 NA TRBJ2-5 TRBV5-8 CASSPDGTGDETQYF TGTGCCAGCAGCCCCGACGGGACAGGGGATGAGACCCAGTACTTC
TRBD1 NA TRBJ2-1 TRBV5-4 CASSSGTGVWDEQFF TGTGCCAGCAGCTCCGGGACAGGGGTCTGGGATGAGCAGTTCTTC
NA NA TRBJ2-6 TRBV7-8 CASARVSGANVLTF TGTGCCAGCGCCAGGGTCTCTGGGGCCAACGTCCTGACTTTC
NA NA TRBJ2-7 TRBV6-5 CASTGGYEQYF TGTGCCAGCACCGGGGGCTACGAGCAGTACTTC
NA once TRBJ1-6 TRBV6-2/TRBV6-3 CASSYTDNRNSPLHF TGTGCCAGCAGTTACACTGACAACCGTAATTCACCCCTCCACTTT
TRBD1 NA TRBJ1-5 TRBV4-2 CASSQAGLGQGNQPQHF TGTGCCAGCAGCCAAGCGGGCTTAGGACAGGGCAATCAGCCCCAGCATTTT